Shown below are 24 T cell receptor beta chains from a single sample sequenced in a study of blood T cell repertoires in COVID-19 (dated by TCRdb to about 2020). Preparation of the library involved the immunoSEQ multiplex PCR assay. TCRdb obtained this table from immuneACCESS and retained in-frame rearrangements with V and J assigned. These tables miss some clones; where compared with another copy, unresolved V genes account for less than half of the shortfall, and the remainder is unexplained. Within this sample are under 200,000 clones, with roughly four fifths of them counted one time only. The ten largest account for approximately 1.4% of the sample. Input material: peripheral blood. The receptor source for this set is a human donor in a cohort sampled during active COVID-19.

The CDR3 loop is CASSQSRGNEQYF. CDR3 nucleotides: TGTGCCAGCAGCCAGTCGCGCGGGAACGAGCAGTACTTC. The gene calls are TRBV14 and TRBJ2-7; D is perhaps TRBD2 (6 bases). V lost 3 bases, J lost 5 bases, and 11 bases lay in between. Germline loops: CDR1 SGHDN, CDR2 FVKESK. This CDR3 is 13 amino acids long.

V and J are TRBV4-2 and TRBJ2-6; TRBD1 matches 7 bases. This CDR3 has 17 amino acids. After removal of 0 bases from V and 1 base from J, the junction contained 3 bases not matched to a gene. Per germline, CDR1 LGHNA and CDR2 YNFKEQ. CDR3 DNA: TGTGCCAGCAGCCAAGAAGAGGGGGCATCTGGGGCCAACGTCCTGACTTTC. This codes for CASSQEEGASGANVLTF.

V gene TRBV27 combines with J gene TRBJ2-7, with TRBD2 matching 8 bases. Trimming removed 3 bases from V and 2 bases from J; junction bases left unmatched: 9. Germline loops: CDR1 MNHEY, CDR2 SMNVEV (reference sequence). The CDR3 consists of 16 residues. In DNA, the CDR3 is TGTGCCAGCAGTTTCCTAGGGGAAGCGGGAGCCTACGAGCAGTACTTC. Its translation is CASSFLGEAGAYEQYF.

The chain recombines TRBV7-7 with TRBJ2-5; TRBD1 is a possible D gene (6 bases). The germline V gene has CDR1 SSHAT and CDR2 FNYEAQ (reference sequence). This CDR3 region has 11 residues. The CDR3 is CASSQGKTQYF. CDR3 coding DNA: TGTGCTAGCTCCCAGGGGAAGACCCAGTACTTC.

The V call is TRBV9, the J call TRBJ1-1; D call uncertain. The CDR3 runs to 14 residues. The ends were cut back, 3 bases at V and 1 base at J, with 10 bases in the middle. CDR1 is SGDLS and CDR2 is YYNGEE in the germline V gene. CDR3 protein: CASSGDMWNTEAFF. CDR3 DNA sequence: TGTGCCAGCAGCGGTGACATGTGGAACACTGAAGCTTTCTTT.

This clone was counted a single time. The chain combines TRBV4-3 with TRBJ2-7; TRBD1 might be the D (5 bases). CDR1 is LGHNA, CDR2 YSLEER, per germline. CDR3 length: 16 residues. V gave up 4 bases and J gave up 2 bases, with 18 bases separating them. CDR3 amino acids: CASSPGRSWGTYEQYF. CDR3 nucleotide sequence: TGCGCCAGCAGCCCAGGGCGGAGCTGGGGAACCTACGAGCAGTACTTC.

The chain is built from TRBV7-2 and TRBJ2-5; possible D gene TRBD1, 6 bases. V was clipped by 3 bases and J by 5 bases, with 10 bases between them. In germline, CDR1 is SGHTA, CDR2 FQGNSA. CDR3 length: 13 amino acids. As DNA, the CDR3 is TGTGCCAGCAGCTTGGGGGCGTTGGAGACCCAGTACTTC. This codes for CASSLGALETQYF.

This CDR3 is CASSQADRGNYGYTF. In DNA form, the CDR3 reads TGCGCCAGCAGCCAGGCTGACAGGGGGAACTATGGCTACACCTTC. The V gene is TRBV4-1, the J gene TRBJ1-2; 9 positions match TRBD1. Germline loops: CDR1 MGHRA, CDR2 YSYEKL. CDR3 length equals 15 residues. The trim removed 3 bases at V and 2 bases at J, leaving 4 bases unmatched.

This clone was observed once. Other DNA sequences in this sample translate to the same CDR3. The chain recombines TRBV7-2 with TRBJ1-5, with 8 bases aligning to TRBD1. Germline loops: CDR1 SGHTA, CDR2 FQGNSA. V gave up 2 bases and J gave up 7 bases; unmatched junction bases: 1. The CDR3 consists of 13 residues. CDR3 sequence: CASSLTGGQPQHF. CDR3 coding DNA: TGTGCCAGCAGCTTAACAGGGGGACAGCCCCAGCATTTT.

The chain carries TRBV5-1 and TRBJ2-3; 14 bases align to TRBD2. Germline trimming cut 5 bases from V and 1 base from J; bases unmatched to any gene: 6. Germline V CDR1 and CDR2: SGHRS, YFSETQ. The length of the CDR3 is 17 residues. Here the CDR3 DNA reads TGCGCCAGCAGTCGGACTAGCGGGAGGCAGGGCACAGATACGCAGTATTTT. Translated: CASSRTSGRQGTDTQYF.

This clone was recorded only once. V gene TRBV29-1 combines with J gene TRBJ2-1; 7 nucleotides line up with TRBD1. The CDR3 length is 16 residues. V lost 3 bases and J lost 0; bases outside the gene matches: 8. Germline V lookup: CDR1 SQVTM, CDR2 ANQGSEA. The CDR3 here is CSVEGQPDGSYNEQFF. In DNA form, the CDR3 reads TGCAGCGTTGAGGGACAGCCCGATGGCTCCTACAATGAGCAGTTCTTC.

The chain uses TRBV6-6 and TRBJ1-5; D gene unclear. V dropped 2 bases and J dropped 1 base, with 6 bases sitting between them. The CDR3 sequence is 14 residues long. The germline CDR1 and CDR2 sequences are MNHNY and SVGAGI (reference sequence). CDR3 DNA: TGTGCCAGCAGTTACCCGGAGAGCAATCAGCCCCAGCATTTT. Translating it yields CASSYPESNQPQHF.

The CDR3 nucleotides read TGTGCCAGCAGCTTTAGCGGGAGGGGCCAAGAGACCCAGTACTTC. Its translation is CASSFSGRGQETQYF. This chain uses TRBV7-2 with TRBJ2-5; 11 bases match TRBD2. The germline V gene encodes CDR1 SGHTA and CDR2 FQGNSA. V lost 3 bases to trimming and J lost 1 base; unmatched junction nucleotides: 1. This CDR3 comprises 15 residues.

This sequence joins TRBV7-3 and TRBJ2-7; no firm D call. Deletions cut 5 bases from V and 0 bases from J, with 8 bases between. Germline V gene lookup returns CDR1 SGHTA and CDR2 FQGTGA. The CDR3 length is 13 residues. For the CDR3, the DNA is TGTGCCAGCAGCCCCTATAGCTCCTACGAGCAGTACTTC. It is translated as CASSPYSSYEQYF.

The chain joins TRBV11-2 to TRBJ1-1; TRBD1 is a possible D gene (5 bases). Trimming cost V 2 bases and J 2 bases, with 15 bases left between them. The CDR3 totals 16 residues. Germline V lookup: CDR1 SGHAT, CDR2 FQNNGV. The chain's CDR3 is CASSLWRGVGNTEAFF. CDR3 nucleotides: TGTGCCAGCAGCTTATGGAGGGGAGTAGGAAACACTGAAGCTTTCTTT.

The chain combines TRBV19 with TRBJ2-7; D possibly corresponds to TRBD2 (6 bases). CDR1 and CDR2 (germline): LNHDA, SQIVND (reference sequence). This CDR3 region has 13 residues. The V and J ends lost 8 bases and 2 bases respectively, with 13 bases between them. This CDR3 is CASSSGVAYEQYF. CDR3 nucleotide sequence: TGTGCCAGTTCCTCGGGGGTCGCCTACGAGCAGTACTTC. Complete variable domain (other parts from reference TRBV19 and TRBJ2-7): DGGITQSPKYLFRKEGQNVTLSCEQNLNHDAMYWYRQDPGQGLRLIYYSQIVNDFQKGDIAEGYSVSREKKESFPLTVTSAQKNPTAFYLCASSSGVAYEQYFGPGTRLTVT.

In its sample, this clone was seen a few times. V gene TRBV3-1 (or the pseudogene TRBV3-2) combines with J gene TRBJ1-6; D might be TRBD1 (5 bases). The CDR3 length is 14 residues. Trimming shortened V by 1 base and J by 5 bases, and 6 bases separated the two germline ends. From germline, CDR1 is LGHDT and CDR2 YNNKEL (reference sequence). The CDR3 protein is CASSQAGNNSPLHF. CDR3 DNA sequence: TGTGCCAGCAGCCAAGCAGGGAATAATTCACCCCTCCACTTT.

The J gene is TRBJ1-1, the V gene TRBV6-5, with 7 bases aligning to TRBD1. This CDR3 spans 15 amino acids. With V trimmed by 2 bases and J by 4 bases, 7 bases remained unmatched. Germline V gives CDR1 MNHEY, CDR2 SVGAGI. The CDR3 is CASSYGQVLGTEAFF. CDR3 bases: TGTGCCAGCAGTTACGGACAGGTCCTCGGCACTGAAGCTTTCTTT.

The chain links TRBV7-3 to TRBJ2-7; no definite D call. V lost 1 base, J lost 3 bases, and 13 bases lay in between. This CDR3 has 15 amino acids. CDR1 and CDR2 from the germline V gene are SGHTA and FQGTGA. The CDR3 nucleotides read TGTGCCAGCAGCTTAAAGGCCGGCGGCCTCTACGAGCAGTACTTC. Translated, it gives CASSLKAGGLYEQYF.

This clone showed up just once. V usage is TRBV27 and J usage is TRBJ1-1; D is undetermined. The V end lost 2 bases, the J end lost 0 bases, and 10 bases lay between the germline ends. The V gene's germline CDR1 is MNHEY and CDR2 SMNVEV (reference sequence). The CDR3 extends over 15 amino acids. The CDR3 region is CASSLATRVNTEAFF. For the CDR3, the DNA is TGTGCCAGCAGTTTAGCTACCCGGGTGAACACTGAAGCTTTCTTT.

This clone was picked up a small number of times. V is TRBV2 and J is TRBJ1-1; D may be TRBD1 (6 bases). In germline, CDR1 is SNHLY, CDR2 FYNNEI. The V gene lost 0 bases and the J gene lost 1 base, with 18 bases spanning the gap. The CDR3 is made up of 18 amino acids. In DNA form, the CDR3 reads TGTGCCAGCAGTGAAGCGCTTTCCCAGGGGAGACGGAACACTGAAGCTTTCTTT. Encoded protein: CASSEALSQGRRNTEAFF.

In its sample, this clone was seen a few times. V is TRBV2 and J is TRBJ2-7; D gene ambiguous. From germline, CDR1 is SNHLY and CDR2 FYNNEI. The V end was cut by 6 bases, the J end by 3 bases, with 3 bases between. The CDR3 runs 10 residues. The CDR3 region has the DNA TGTGCCAGCAGCTACTACGAGCAGTACTTC. Translation: CASSYYEQYF.

V usage is TRBV15 and J usage is TRBJ2-7; TRBD2 agrees at 12 bases. The J segment lost 3 bases and the V segment lost 1 base, leaving 16 bases of the junction unmatched. Germline CDR1 and CDR2: LNHNV and YYDKDF (reference sequence). The CDR3 covers 20 residues. The CDR3 DNA reads TGTGCCACCAGCAGAGCATTATCCGGACTTCTAGCGGGGGGGTTCTACGAGCAGTACTTC. Protein sequence: CATSRALSGLLAGGFYEQYF.

The chain uses TRBV27 and TRBJ1-4, with 8 bases fitting TRBD1. There are 15 residues in the CDR3. J was trimmed by 7 bases and V by 5 bases; bases with no gene match: 9. Germline assignment: CDR1 MNHEY and CDR2 SMNVEV (reference sequence). The chain's CDR3 is CASSTWTGKAEKLFF. The CDR3, as DNA: TGTGCCAGCAGTACTTGGACAGGGAAGGCTGAAAAACTGTTTTTT.